One and the same sample provided the 14 T cell receptor beta chains below, sequenced in a study of PD-1 blockade in classical Hodgkin lymphoma (TCRdb year 2020). The receptor library was made with the immunoSEQ multiplex PCR assay. Imported from immuneACCESS, the table was reduced by TCRdb to in-frame sequences with V and J called. These copies leave out some clones; in studies compared against another copy, an unresolved V gene accounts for under half, and the cause of the remainder is not known. The sample contains more than 35,000 clones, over 65% of them found a single time. About 15% of the sample rests with the top ten. The time point label, as the study defines it: cycle 2 day 1 (C2D1) of nivolumab. Relapse after autologous stem cell transplantation had occurred in all trial patients, and cohorts A, B and C were distinguished by prior brentuximab vedotin exposure. The input for sequencing was peripheral blood mononuclear cells (PBMCs), taken before the second cycle of nivolumab. The origin of the receptors is a human donor with classical Hodgkin lymphoma.

The gene calls are TRBV11-2 and TRBJ2-3; D not certain. CDR3 length: 15 amino acids. V dropped 1 base and J dropped 0 bases, with 8 bases sitting between them. CDR1 SGHAT and CDR2 FQNNGV come from the germline V gene. CDR3 DNA: TGTGCCAGCAGCTTAGTACTTACTAGCACAGATACGCAGTATTTT. Protein: CASSLVLTSTDTQYF.

V and J are TRBV5-1 and TRBJ2-6; D assignment may be TRBD1 or TRBD2 (5 bases each). The CDR3 consists of 18 residues. V dropped 2 bases and J dropped 2 bases, with 17 bases sitting between them. Germline V gene data show CDR1 as SGHRS and CDR2 as YFSETQ. CDR3 loop: CASSFLGSLGAGANVLTF. As DNA, the CDR3 is TGCGCCAGCAGCTTCCTGGGTTCCCTGGGGGCTGGGGCCAACGTCCTGACTTTC. Drawing the rest from reference TRBV5-1 and TRBJ2-6, the complete variable domain is KAGVTQTPRYLIKTRGQQVTLSCSPISGHRSVSWYQQTPGQGLQFLFEYFSETQRNKGNFPGRFSGRQFSNSRSEMNVSTLELGDSALYLCASSFLGSLGAGANVLTFGAGSRLTVL.

V usage is TRBV9 and J usage is TRBJ1-5; D not resolved. V lost 0 bases and J 7 bases, leaving 11 bases between the germline ends. The CDR3 covers 14 residues. The V gene's germline CDR1 is SGDLS and CDR2 YYNGEE. The CDR3 sequence is CASSVDPVSQPQHF. The CDR3 coding sequence is TGTGCCAGCAGCGTAGATCCAGTTAGCCAGCCCCAGCATTTT.

The chain joins TRBV11-3 to TRBJ1-1; possible D gene TRBD1, 6 bases. Germline CDR1 is SGHNT and CDR2 is YENEEA. The CDR3 has 14 amino acids. The germline V and J ends were trimmed by 6 bases and 1 base, with 12 bases remaining between them. In DNA, the CDR3 is TGTGCCAGCAGTTCGCAGGGGACGAACACTGAAGCTTTCTTT. Its translation is CASSSQGTNTEAFF.

The V and J genes are TRBV27 and TRBJ2-1, with D possibly being TRBD1 (6 bases). Deletions cut 1 base from V and 6 bases from J, with 13 bases between. There are 15 residues in the CDR3. Germline V gene sequence: CDR1 MNHEY, CDR2 SMNVEV (reference sequence). The CDR3 DNA reads TGTGCCAGCAGTTTATGGGTGGGGACAAGCAATGAGCAGTTCTTC. Protein sequence: CASSLWVGTSNEQFF.

The V gene is TRBV29-1, the J gene TRBJ1-2, with 11 nucleotides matching TRBD1. V lost 4 bases and J lost 8; bases outside the gene matches: 9. Germline-derived CDR1 and CDR2 are SQVTM and ANQGSEA. This CDR3 region has 14 residues. CDR3 loop: CSVGGGQGARGYTF. The CDR3 DNA follows: TGCAGCGTTGGGGGTGGACAGGGGGCGCGGGGCTACACCTTC.

This chain links TRBV6-4 with TRBJ2-1; D call uncertain. Germline V gives CDR1 MRHNA, CDR2 SNTAGT. The CDR3 is made up of 16 amino acids. The V end was cut by 0 bases, the J end by 0 bases, with 9 bases between. The CDR3 nucleotides are TGTGCCAGCAGTGACTCGAAGTCCTCCTCCTACAATGAGCAGTTCTTC. Its translation is CASSDSKSSSYNEQFF.

CDR3 coding DNA: TGTGCCAGCAGTTGGCAGGGACTGACTGAAGCTTTCTTT. It codes for CASSWQGLTEAFF. The V call is TRBV6-6, the J call TRBJ1-1; possible D gene TRBD1, 5 bases. CDR1 and CDR2 (germline): MNHNY, SVGAGI (reference sequence). The V end lost 4 bases, the J end lost 5 bases, and 11 bases lay between the germline ends. The length of the CDR3 is 13 residues.

This clone was seen a few times. The chain carries TRBV6-1 and TRBJ1-2; D perhaps matches TRBD1 (5 bases). V lost 5 bases and J lost 8, with 15 bases in between. The CDR3 loop spans 13 amino acids. CDR1 and CDR2 from the germline V gene are MNHNS and SASEGT. The CDR3 region has the DNA TGTGCCAGCAGTTTAGTGGCGTGGGACGGCTACACCTTC. Translating it yields CASSLVAWDGYTF.

The chain has TRBV5-1 and TRBJ2-5; 8 bases match TRBD2. From germline, CDR1 is SGHRS and CDR2 YFSETQ. The CDR3 is 15 residues long. V trimming: 2 bases; J trimming: 1 base; junction bases outside the gene matches: 4. In DNA, the CDR3 is TGCGCCAGCAGCTTCCAGCGGGGGAGCCAAGAGACCCAGTACTTC. It encodes CASSFQRGSQETQYF.

This rearrangement joins TRBV4-2 to TRBJ1-1; D is ambiguous. Germline CDR1 reads LGHNA; CDR2 reads YNFKEQ. This CDR3 spans 11 amino acids. The V and J ends lost 4 bases and 8 bases respectively, with 8 bases between them. For the CDR3, the DNA is TGTGCCAGCAGCCGGGGTGGGGAAGCTTTCTTT. It encodes CASSRGGEAFF.

This rearrangement joins TRBV19 to TRBJ2-5, with D tentatively TRBD1 (5 bases). The V gene lost 5 bases and the J gene lost 0 bases, with 16 bases spanning the gap. Germline-derived CDR1 and CDR2 are LNHDA and SQIVND (reference sequence). This CDR3 region has 16 residues. CDR3 region: CASSGPGRRYQETQYF. In nucleotides, the CDR3 is TGTGCCAGTAGTGGGCCAGGGCGTCGGTACCAAGAGACCCAGTACTTC.

V usage is TRBV19 and J usage is TRBJ1-2, with 7 bases that match TRBD1. Germline lookup yields CDR1 LNHDA and CDR2 SQIVND (reference sequence). The CDR3 contains 16 residues. Trimming cost V 8 bases and J 4 bases; bases outside gene matches: 16. CDR3 residues: CASSSAGRQGGYGYTF. The CDR3 coding sequence is TGTGCCAGTTCTTCGGCCGGGAGACAGGGAGGCTATGGCTACACCTTC.

This sequence joins TRBV7-9 and TRBJ2-5; D not resolved. The CDR3 loop spans 15 amino acids. Trimming took 2 bases from V and 5 from J, leaving 15 bases between them. Germline V gene data show CDR1 as SEHNR and CDR2 as FQNEAQ (reference sequence). CDR3 protein: CASSLLGNSGETQYF. The CDR3 DNA reads TGTGCCAGCAGCTTACTTGGGAATTCCGGGGAGACCCAGTACTTC.